These T cell receptor delta chains were read from a single sample in a study of Vδ1+ human thymocytes. TCRdb called clones anew from the multiplex PCR reads with CATT. The data hold about 75,000 delta-chain clones, with roughly a third observed a single time. Material: Vdelta1+ gamma-delta thymocytes from the thymus. These receptors came from a boy less than two years old who had congenital heart surgery. Both conserved end residues are part of each CDR3. Fields, in order: clone size, D gene, CDR3 length, V gene, J gene, CDR3 DNA, CDR3 protein. D genes are given only for firm matches. A clone size is listed for some rows: how often the clone was seen (once, few, many), or a class if it is expanded.

abundance: few; d_gene: TRDD3; len: 23; v_gene: TRDV1; j_gene: TRDJ1; CDR3nt: TGTGCTCTTGGGGAGGCGGCGGGCCTCCTACGTGTCTGGGGGAAAGTAAACACCGATAAACTCATCTTT; CDR3aa: CALGEAAGLLRVWGKVNTDKLIF
abundance: few; d_gene: -; len: 21; v_gene: TRDV1; j_gene: TRDJ1; CDR3nt: TGTGCTCTTGGGAAGAGTGGCCTTCCCCTAGATTTACTGGATGACACCGATAAACTCATCTTT; CDR3aa: CALGKSGLPLDLLDDTDKLIF
abundance: few; d_gene: TRDD2; len: 19; v_gene: TRDV2; j_gene: TRDJ1; CDR3nt: TGTGCCTGTGACATCAGGAGGGAACCTTCCTCCCTCGGCCTCGACAAACTCATCTTT; CDR3aa: CACDIRREPSSLGLDKLIF
abundance: few; d_gene: TRDD3; len: 19; v_gene: TRDV1; j_gene: TRDJ1; CDR3nt: TGTGCTCTTGGGGATCCGGACAACTGGGGGATAGGTGGCACCGATAAACTCATCTTT; CDR3aa: CALGDPDNWGIGGTDKLIF
abundance: -; d_gene: -; len: 21; v_gene: TRDV1; j_gene: TRDJ1; CDR3nt: TGTGCTCTTGGGGAACCGCACCCCTCAGTCCTAGATACCCTGGGCACCGATAAACTCATCTTT; CDR3aa: CALGEPHPSVLDTLGTDKLIF
abundance: -; d_gene: -; len: 15; v_gene: TRDV1; j_gene: TRDJ1; CDR3nt: TGTGCTCTTGGGGAACGGGGGTATTACACCGATAAACTCATCTTT; CDR3aa: CALGERGYYTDKLIF
abundance: -; d_gene: TRDD3; len: 15; v_gene: TRDV2; j_gene: TRDJ1; CDR3nt: TGTGCCTGTGAGCACTGGGGACACAAAGCCCATAAACTCATCTTT; CDR3aa: CACEHWGHKAHKLIF
abundance: -; d_gene: TRDD3; len: 19; v_gene: TRDV1; j_gene: TRDJ1; CDR3nt: TGTGCTCTTGGGGAACTGGGGAAGAAGTACTGGGGGGCCACCGATAAACTCATCTTT; CDR3aa: CALGELGKKYWGATDKLIF
abundance: few; d_gene: -; len: 17; v_gene: TRDV1; j_gene: TRDJ1; CDR3nt: TGTGCTCTTGGGAAAGCGATGTCGAACTGGGTAATCGATAAACTCATCTTT; CDR3aa: CALGKAMSNWVIDKLIF
abundance: -; d_gene: TRDD3; len: 20; v_gene: TRDV2; j_gene: TRDJ1; CDR3nt: TGTGCCTGTGCCCCCCGTCGGGGGATACGCCTGTCGCATTACACCGATAAACTCATCTTT; CDR3aa: CACAPRRGIRLSHYTDKLIF
abundance: once; d_gene: TRDD2; len: 19; v_gene: TRDV1; j_gene: TRDJ1; CDR3nt: TGTGCTCTTGGGTCGCTTCCTACGCTTCTGGGGAGGTACACCGATAAACTCATCTTT; CDR3aa: CALGSLPTLLGRYTDKLIF
abundance: -; d_gene: TRDD3; len: 15; v_gene: TRDV1; j_gene: TRDJ1; CDR3nt: TGTGCTCTTGGGGCGTTACTGGGGTGGTCCGATAAACTCATCTTT; CDR3aa: CALGALLGWSDKLIF
abundance: -; d_gene: -; len: 21; v_gene: TRDV1; j_gene: TRDJ1; CDR3nt: TGTGCTCTTGGGGAACTTGTGACTCAACCGTACTGGGCCCCACCAGGAGGTAAACTCATCTTT; CDR3aa: CALGELVTQPYWAPPGGKLIF
abundance: -; d_gene: -; len: 17; v_gene: TRDV1; j_gene: TRDJ1; CDR3nt: TGTGCTCTTGGGGGAGCTTACTGTGGGTTTGGAACCGATAAACTCATCTTT; CDR3aa: CALGGAYCGFGTDKLIF
abundance: -; d_gene: -; len: 16; v_gene: TRDV1; j_gene: TRDJ1; CDR3nt: TGTGCTCTTGTGGGGGTACTGGGAGGCTACACCGATAAACTCATCTTT; CDR3aa: CALVGVLGGYTDKLIF
abundance: few; d_gene: TRDD3; len: 24; v_gene: TRDV1; j_gene: TRDJ1; CDR3nt: TGTGCTCTTGGGGAACTGCTGCGAGGACAGAAATCCGTACTGGGGATTAGAGGCACCGATAAACTCATCTTT; CDR3aa: CALGELLRGQKSVLGIRGTDKLIF
abundance: -; d_gene: TRDD3; len: 19; v_gene: TRDV1; j_gene: TRDJ1; CDR3nt: TGTGCTCTTGGGGAGCCTTCTCGAGAGGTACTGGGGATGCCCGATAAACTCATCTTT; CDR3aa: CALGEPSREVLGMPDKLIF
abundance: few; d_gene: -; len: 24; v_gene: TRDV1; j_gene: TRDJ1; CDR3nt: TGTGCTCTTGGGGAACTGATCAGGTTTCGCGGCCTCTTCAGCCCTACTGCTTTCACCGATAAACTCATCTTT; CDR3aa: CALGELIRFRGLFSPTAFTDKLIF
abundance: -; d_gene: TRDD3; len: 23; v_gene: TRDV1; j_gene: TRDJ1; CDR3nt: TGTGCTCTTGGGGAACATAAAGGTGCGGGACATACTGGGGGCCCTGGGGCCACCGATAAACCCATCTTT; CDR3aa: CALGEHKGAGHTGGPGATDKPIF
abundance: -; d_gene: TRDD3; len: 23; v_gene: TRDV1; j_gene: TRDJ1; CDR3nt: TGTGCTCTTGGGGAACGAGGGAAGTTTCCTACTTTGGGGGATACAACGTACACCGATAAACTCATCTTT; CDR3aa: CALGERGKFPTLGDTTYTDKLIF
abundance: few; d_gene: TRDD2; len: 21; v_gene: TRDV1; j_gene: TRDJ1; CDR3nt: TGTGCTCTTGGGGAACTAGTCTTCCTACGAGGCCGATTTGGGTACACCGATAAACTCATCTTT; CDR3aa: CALGELVFLRGRFGYTDKLIF
abundance: -; d_gene: TRDD3; len: 25; v_gene: TRDV1; j_gene: TRDJ1; CDR3nt: TGTGCTCTTGGGGAACTCGAATCCCTACTTTATTCTGGGGGATACGCCGGTAACCGAGGCGATAAACTCATCTTT; CDR3aa: CALGELESLLYSGGYAGNRGDKLIF